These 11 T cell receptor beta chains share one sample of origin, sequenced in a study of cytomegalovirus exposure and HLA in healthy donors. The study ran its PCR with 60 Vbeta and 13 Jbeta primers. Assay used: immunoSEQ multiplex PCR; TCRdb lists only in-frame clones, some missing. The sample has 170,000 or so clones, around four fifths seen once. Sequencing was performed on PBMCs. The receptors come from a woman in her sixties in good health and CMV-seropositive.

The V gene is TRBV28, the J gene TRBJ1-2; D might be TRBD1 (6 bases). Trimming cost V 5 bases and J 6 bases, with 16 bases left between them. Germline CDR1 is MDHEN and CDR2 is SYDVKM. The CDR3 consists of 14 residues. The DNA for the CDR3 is TGTGCCAGCAGTGGGGGCGGCAGGGCCGATGGCTACACCTTC. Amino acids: CASSGGGRADGYTF.

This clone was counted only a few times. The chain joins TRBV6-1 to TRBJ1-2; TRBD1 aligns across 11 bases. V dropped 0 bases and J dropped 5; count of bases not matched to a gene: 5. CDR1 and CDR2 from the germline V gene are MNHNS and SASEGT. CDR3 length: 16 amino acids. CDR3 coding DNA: TGTGCCAGCAGTGAAGCGACGGGACAGGGGGGATATGGCTACACCTTC. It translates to CASSEATGQGGYGYTF.

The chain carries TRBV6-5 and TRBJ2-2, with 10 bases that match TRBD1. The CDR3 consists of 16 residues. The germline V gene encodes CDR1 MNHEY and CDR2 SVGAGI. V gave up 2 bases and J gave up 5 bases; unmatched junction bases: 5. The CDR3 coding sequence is TGTGCCAGCAGTTACGACAGGGGGCGTGTGACCGGGGAGCTGTTTTTT. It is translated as CASSYDRGRVTGELFF.

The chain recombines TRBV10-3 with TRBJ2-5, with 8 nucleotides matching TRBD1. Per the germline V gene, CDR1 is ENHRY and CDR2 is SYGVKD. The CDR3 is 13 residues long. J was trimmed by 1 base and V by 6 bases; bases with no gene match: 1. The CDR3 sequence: CAIRQGAQETQYF. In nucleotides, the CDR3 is TGTGCCATCAGGCAGGGGGCCCAAGAGACCCAGTACTTC.

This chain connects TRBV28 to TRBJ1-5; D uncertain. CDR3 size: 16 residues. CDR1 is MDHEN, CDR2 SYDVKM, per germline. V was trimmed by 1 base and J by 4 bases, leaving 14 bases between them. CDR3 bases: TGTGCCAGCAGTTTATTTTCCGGCGGCGGAAATCAGCCCCAGCATTTT. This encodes CASSLFSGGGNQPQHF.

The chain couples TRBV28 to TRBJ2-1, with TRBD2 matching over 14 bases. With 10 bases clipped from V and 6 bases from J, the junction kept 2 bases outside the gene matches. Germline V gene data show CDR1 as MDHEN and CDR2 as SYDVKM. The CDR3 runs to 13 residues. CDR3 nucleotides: TGTGCCACGGGACTAGCGGGAGCCAATGAGCAGTTCTTC. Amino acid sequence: CATGLAGANEQFF.

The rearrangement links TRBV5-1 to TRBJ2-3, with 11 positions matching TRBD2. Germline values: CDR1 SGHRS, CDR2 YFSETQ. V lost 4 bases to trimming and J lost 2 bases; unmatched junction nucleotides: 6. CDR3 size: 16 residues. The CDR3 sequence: CASSKGTSGYTDTQYF. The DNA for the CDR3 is TGCGCCAGCAGCAAAGGGACTAGCGGTTACACAGATACGCAGTATTTT.

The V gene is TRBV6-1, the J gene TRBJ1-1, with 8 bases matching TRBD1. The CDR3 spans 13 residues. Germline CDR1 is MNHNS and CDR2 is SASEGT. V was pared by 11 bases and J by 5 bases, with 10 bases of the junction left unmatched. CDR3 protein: CAASGGRWTEAFF. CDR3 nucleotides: TGTGCCGCCTCAGGGGGCCGGTGGACTGAAGCTTTCTTT.

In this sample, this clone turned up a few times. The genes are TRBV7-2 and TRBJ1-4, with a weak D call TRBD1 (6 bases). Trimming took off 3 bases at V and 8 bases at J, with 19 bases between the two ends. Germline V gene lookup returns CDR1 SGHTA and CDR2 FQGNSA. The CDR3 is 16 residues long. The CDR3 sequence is CASSFYSPNRAEKLFF. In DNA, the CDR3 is TGTGCCAGCAGCTTTTATTCGCCGAACAGGGCGGAAAAACTGTTTTTT.

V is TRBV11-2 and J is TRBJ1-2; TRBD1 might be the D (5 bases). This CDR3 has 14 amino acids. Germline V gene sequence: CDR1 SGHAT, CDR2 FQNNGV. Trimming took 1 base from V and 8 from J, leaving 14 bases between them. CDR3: CASSLAGDPSGYTF. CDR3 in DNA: TGTGCCAGCAGCTTAGCGGGGGACCCAAGCGGCTACACCTTC.

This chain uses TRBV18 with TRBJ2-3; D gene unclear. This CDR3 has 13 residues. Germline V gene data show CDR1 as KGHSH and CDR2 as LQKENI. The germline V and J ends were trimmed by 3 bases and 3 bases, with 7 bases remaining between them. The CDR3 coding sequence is TGTGCCAGCTCACCTTCCGTGACAGATACGCAGTATTTT. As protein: CASSPSVTDTQYF.